This TCR beta chain was documented in a study of T cells after yellow fever vaccination. Study findings and constraints: The study noted that FACS-sorted repertoires could contain abundant clonotypes contaminating from the bulk population.

This clonotype was observed a handful of times. Antigen: not known. TCRdb passed the 5' RACE reads through MiXCR, listing each CDR3 protein once. The sample consists of some 320,000 distinct CDR3 sequences, approximately 12% of them appearing once. Between the trimmed V and J ends, which lost 2 bases and 2 bases, there was a span of 10 bases. Germline V lookup: CDR1 DFQATT, CDR2 SNEGSKA (reference sequence). The CDR3 runs 14 residues. This receptor was identified in a man younger than 30 who received the YFV17D yellow fever vaccine. The sequences come from CD4+ T cells sorted from PBMCs, collected 45 days after the yellow fever booster vaccination. The V call is TRBV20-1, the J call TRBJ1-5, with D perhaps TRBD1 (6 bases). This chain's CDR3 is CSARRGRGNQPQHF. CDR3 DNA sequence: TGCAGTGCTAGACGGGGGCGAGGCAATCAGCCCCAGCATTTT.